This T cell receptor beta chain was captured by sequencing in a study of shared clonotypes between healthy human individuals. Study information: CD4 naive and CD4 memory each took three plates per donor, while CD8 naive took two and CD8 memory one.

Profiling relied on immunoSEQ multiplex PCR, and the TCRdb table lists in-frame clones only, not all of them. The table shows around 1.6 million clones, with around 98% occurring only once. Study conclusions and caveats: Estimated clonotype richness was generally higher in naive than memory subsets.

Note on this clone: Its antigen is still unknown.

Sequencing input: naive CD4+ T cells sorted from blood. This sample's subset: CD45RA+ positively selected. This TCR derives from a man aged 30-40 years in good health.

DNA for the CDR3: TGTGCCAGCAGCCTGTCCGCGCGGCCCTACGAGCAGTACTTC. Translation: CASSLSARPYEQYF. The chain employs TRBV11-2 and TRBJ2-7; D call uncertain. Germline assignment: CDR1 SGHAT and CDR2 FQNNGV. The germline V and J ends were trimmed by 5 bases and 2 bases, with 13 bases remaining between them. The CDR3 totals 14 residues.